The sequence of this TCR beta chain was determined in a study of cytomegalovirus exposure and HLA in healthy donors (dated by TCRdb to 2015 to 2018). Study-wide context: According to a later analysis, the 120 or so validation repertoires were produced on the same platform as the roughly 600 repertoires of the first cohort. The study aimed to test whether cataloging public T cell receptors could reveal signatures of past pathogen exposure. To predict cytomegalovirus infection status, the study brought together high-throughput TCR immunosequencing, statistical association of individual TCRs with disease status, and machine learning. A separate validation cohort of roughly 130 different subjects was used in addition to the roughly 700-subject first cohort. Summary of the overall study and its limitations: In vitro tests confirmed that a few of the cytomegalovirus-associated TCR beta chains recognize cytomegalovirus antigens. The study listed 164 TCR beta chains as associated with cytomegalovirus. It was suggested by the authors that the approach could potentially be generalized to other disease states and immunological phenotypes. Across donors, most TCR sequences were observed very rarely, whereas some public TCRs were present in many individuals. The classifier was reported to diagnose cytomegalovirus status with high specificity and sensitivity in both the original cohort and the validation cohort. Subsequent analysis determined that TCRs grouped into clusters in the first cohort also showed a tendency toward co-occurrence across the 120 or so validation repertoires, and roughly 94% of cluster scores exceeded 0. The validation cohort had no HLA typing available for a later analysis, so co-occurrence within that cohort was assessed over all 120 or so repertoires.

As for this clone: It lacks a known antigen. Base qualities are missing; no much larger clone stands one base away.

Donors formed part of the validation cohort, which comprised 120 or so subjects and was distinct from the first cohort of 666 subjects. The CDR3 covers 14 residues, taking in both the cysteine and the phenylalanine. Of the read, only the CDR3 DNA is kept; its 42 bases are in frame from base 1. CDR1 and CDR2, looked up from the germline V gene, are MDHEN and SYDVKM. Relative to germline, V is missing 5 bases and J is missing 2 bases, with 6 bases of the junction outside any gene match. The receptor library was made with the immunoSEQ multiplex PCR assay. The study's own analysis went as follows. A statistical classification framework was developed to diagnose cytomegalovirus status using the catalog of TCR beta chain sequences. The source is immuneACCESS, and TCRdb retained only in-frame sequences with V and J called. Part of the clones is not carried over; for the studies checked, unresolved V genes explain less than half of this, and the remainder is unexplained. The D gene and trimming were derived from the DNA, and the V and J assignments and clone size from that table. Recorded for this sample are some 100,000 clones; 70% to 90% of them occurred a single time. The top ten clonotypes cover about 1.8% of the sample.

The sequenced sample was PBMCs. The rearrangement joined TRBV28 to TRBJ2-7; TRBD1 matches 7 bases in the middle. This sequence originates from a man younger than 35 in good health and CMV-seronegative. The DNA is TGTGCCAGCAGTATCCCGGGACAGACCTACGAGCAGTACTTC. The translation is CASSIPGQTYEQYF.